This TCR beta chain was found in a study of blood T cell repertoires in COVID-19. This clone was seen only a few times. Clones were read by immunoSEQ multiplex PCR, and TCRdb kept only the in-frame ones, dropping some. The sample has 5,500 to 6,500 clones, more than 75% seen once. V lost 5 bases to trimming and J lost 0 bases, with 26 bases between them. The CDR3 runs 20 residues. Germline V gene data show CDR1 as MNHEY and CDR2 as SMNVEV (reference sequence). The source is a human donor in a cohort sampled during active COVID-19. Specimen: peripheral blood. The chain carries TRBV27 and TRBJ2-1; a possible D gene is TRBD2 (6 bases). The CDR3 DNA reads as TGTGCCAGCAGTATTAGTCAGGCTAGCGCCTTTTGGAGCTCCTACAATGAGCAGTTCTTC. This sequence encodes CASSISQASAFWSSYNEQFF.